The source of this T cell receptor beta chain is a study of CD8 T cells in Susac syndrome. Recently defined diagnostic criteria classed the Susac syndrome patients as definite or probable. It was with random hexamers that 0.5 to 1 ug RNA was reverse transcribed. TCR beta CDR3 was amplified by immunoSEQ multiplex PCR. This amplification extended across 54 Vbeta and 13 Jbeta segments. TCRdb used MiXCR to reprocess the immunoSEQ multiplex PCR reads, holding one entry per CDR3 protein. This table holds tens of thousands of distinct CDR3 sequences, 85% to 95% found once. This CDR3 is 16 amino acids long. Germline CDR1 is MNHEY and CDR2 is SMNVEV (reference sequence). Trimming left V 6 bases short and J 0 bases short, with 12 bases between.

The material sequenced was CD4+ T cells from PBMCs. The rearrangement uses TRBV27 and TRBJ1-6, with unresolved D. The origin of this receptor is a human donor with Susac syndrome. The CDR3 DNA reads as TGTGCCAGCAGCCAAATCGGGAGCTCCTATAATTCACCCCTCCACTTT. Translated, it gives CASSQIGSSYNSPLHF.